This T cell receptor beta chain originates from a study of T-cell reconstitution after alpha-beta-depleted transplantation in children. This clonotype was seen more than once but under ten times. CDR3 size: 12 residues. V was clipped by 4 bases and J by 8 bases, with 9 bases between them. Germline values: CDR1 GTSNPN, CDR2 SVGIG (reference sequence). TCRbeta library construction was performed incorporating unique molecular identifiers. MiXCR, run by TCRdb on the PCR reads, gives a single entry per CDR3 protein. Of over 300,000 distinct CDR3 sequences in the sample, over 9% were seen once. V gene TRBV30 combines with J gene TRBJ1-6; maybe TRBD1 (5 bases). The sequence derives from a human donor who donated a stem cell graft to a child with acute lymphoblastic leukemia. The sequencing here drew on PBMCs from the stem cell graft donor, taken from the stem cell graft. The CDR3 spells CAWTGLYSPLHF. CDR3 coding DNA: TGTGCCTGGACAGGGTTATATTCACCCCTCCACTTT.